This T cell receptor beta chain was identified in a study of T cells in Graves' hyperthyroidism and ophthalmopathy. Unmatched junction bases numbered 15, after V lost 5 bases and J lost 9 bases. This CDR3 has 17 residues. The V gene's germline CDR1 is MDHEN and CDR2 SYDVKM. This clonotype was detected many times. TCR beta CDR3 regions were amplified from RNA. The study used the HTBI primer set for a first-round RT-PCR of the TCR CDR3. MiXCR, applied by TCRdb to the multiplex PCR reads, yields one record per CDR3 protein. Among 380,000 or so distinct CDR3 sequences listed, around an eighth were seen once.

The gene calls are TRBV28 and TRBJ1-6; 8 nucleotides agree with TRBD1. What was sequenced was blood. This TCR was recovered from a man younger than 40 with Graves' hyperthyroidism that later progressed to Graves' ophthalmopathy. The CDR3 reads CASSVVGQGTHLSPLHF. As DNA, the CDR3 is TGTGCCAGCAGTGTCGTTGGACAGGGTACCCACCTTTCACCCCTCCACTTT.